Listed below are T cell receptor beta chains from one sample, sequenced in a study of T cell responses to AZD1222 COVID-19 vaccine. Here immunoSEQ multiplex PCR was the method, and the copy in TCRdb shows in-frame clones only, minus some. The table has about 110,000 clones, about 92% seen once. Sequences were derived from peripheral blood, sampled 28 days after the second AZD1222 dose. These receptors all come from an adult who received the AZD1222 COVID-19 vaccine. Each CDR3 is given with its conserved first and last residue. Each record gives: D gene, V gene, clone size, J gene, CDR3 DNA, CDR3 protein. A D gene is named only where the DNA matches it firmly. Clone size appears in some rows only: once, few, many, or a class for an expanded clone.

>-|TRBV29-1|-|TRBJ1-3
TGCAGCGTCCAGGGTATGGGAAACACCATATATTTT
CSVQGMGNTIYF
>-|TRBV7-2|-|TRBJ1-2
TGTGCCAGCAGCTTATTTGACAGTAACTATGGCTACACCTTC
CASSLFDSNYGYTF
>TRBD2|TRBV7-9|-|TRBJ2-7
TGTGCCAGCAGCTTGTTGTCTAGCGGGCCCTACGAGCAGTACTTC
CASSLLSSGPYEQYF
>TRBD1|TRBV5-1|-|TRBJ2-3
TGCGCCAGCAGCCAACGACAGGGAAGCACAGATACGCAGTATTTT
CASSQRQGSTDTQYF
>-|TRBV4-3|-|TRBJ2-5
TGCGCCAGCAGCCACGACAGTTTCCAAGAGACCCAGTACTTC
CASSHDSFQETQYF
>-|TRBV10-3|-|TRBJ2-1
TGTGCCATCAGTGAAGGGGTTTCATACAATGAGCAGTTCTTC
CAISEGVSYNEQFF
>-|TRBV7-2|-|TRBJ1-2
TGTGCCAGCAGCGAGGGGCGCGGGAAAGTCTATGGCTACACCTTC
CASSEGRGKVYGYTF
>-|TRBV6-5|-|TRBJ1-5
TGTGCCAGCTCCCCCCGGGGGAGGGGCAATCAGCCCCAGCATTTT
CASSPRGRGNQPQHF
>-|TRBV19|-|TRBJ2-2
TGTGCCAGTAGTCCGAGGGGGAACACCGGGGAGCTGTTTTTT
CASSPRGNTGELFF
>-|TRBV5-8|-|TRBJ2-3
TGTGCCAGCAGCCTACGACAAACAGATACGCAGTATTTT
CASSLRQTDTQYF
>-|TRBV14|-|TRBJ2-7
TGTGCCAGCAGCAACCACTACGAGCAGTACTTC
CASSNHYEQYF
>TRBD2|TRBV29-1|-|TRBJ2-7
TGCAGCGTGAAACCGGGACTAAACTCCTACGAGCAGTACTTC
CSVKPGLNSYEQYF
>-|TRBV16|-|TRBJ2-3
TGTGCCAGCAGCCAATCAGGGGCGCAGGATACGCAGTATTTT
CASSQSGAQDTQYF
>-|TRBV27|-|TRBJ1-4
TGTGCCAGCATAGCCCAGCCTGAAAAACTGTTTTTT
CASIAQPEKLFF
>-|TRBV12-3/TRBV12-4|-|TRBJ1-2
TGTGCCAGCAGCCCTATACCTCGGAGCGGCTACACCTTC
CASSPIPRSGYTF
>-|TRBV30|-|TRBJ1-5
TGTGCCTGGAAGGCCGGGGTACATCAGCCCCAGCATTTT
CAWKAGVHQPQHF
>TRBD1|TRBV5-1|-|TRBJ1-2
TGCGCCAGCAGCCTAGGGGGCGCGGGCTATGGCTACACCTTC
CASSLGGAGYGYTF
>-|TRBV6-5|once|TRBJ1-2
TGTGCCAGCAGTTCCCGGCCCACTAACTATGGCTACACCTTC
CASSSRPTNYGYTF
>TRBD1|TRBV27|-|TRBJ1-5
TGTGCCAGCAGCCAGGACAGGGGAAGCAATCAGCCCCAGCATTTT
CASSQDRGSNQPQHF
>-|TRBV11-2|-|TRBJ1-1
TGTGCCAGCAGACAACTCGGAGAAGCTTTCTTT
CASRQLGEAFF
>-|TRBV18|-|TRBJ2-6
TGTGCCAGCTCACCACGGGGGGTGGCTGGGGCCAACGTCCTGACTTTC
CASSPRGVAGANVLTF
>-|TRBV6-5|-|TRBJ1-2
TGTGCCAGCAGAAAGGGGGTGGATGGCTACACCTTC
CASRKGVDGYTF
>TRBD1|TRBV6-2/TRBV6-3|-|TRBJ2-7
TGTGCCAGCAGCTCTACAGGGGATTACGAGCAGTACTTC
CASSSTGDYEQYF
>TRBD2|TRBV18|-|TRBJ2-5
TGTGCCAGCTCACCGACTAGCGGGGAAGAGACCCAGTACTTC
CASSPTSGEETQYF
>-|TRBV29-1|-|TRBJ1-2
TGCAGCGTTGAAGATTCTTCGTTTGGTGGTTTGGGTGGTTCCTATGGCTACACCTTC
CSVEDSSFGGLGGSYGYTF
>TRBD1|TRBV5-1|-|TRBJ2-7
TGCGCCAGCAGCGGAACGACAGGGGTGGACGAGCAGTACTTC
CASSGTTGVDEQYF
>-|TRBV11-2|-|TRBJ1-3
TGTGCCAGCAGCGATCGCCGGGACCTTAGCCGAAACACCATATATTTT
CASSDRRDLSRNTIYF
>TRBD1|TRBV2|-|TRBJ1-4
TGTGCCAGCAGTGTCACAGGGGGCGTCGGTGAAAAACTGTTTTTT
CASSVTGGVGEKLFF
>-|TRBV29-1|-|TRBJ1-1
TGCAGCGTTGCAAGCTTTGGGATAGCTTTCTTT
CSVASFGIAFF
>TRBD1|TRBV9|-|TRBJ1-3
TGTGCCAGCAGCGTGCAGGGGGCAGGCTCTGGAAACACCATATATTTT
CASSVQGAGSGNTIYF
>-|TRBV5-8|once|TRBJ2-1
TGTGCCAGCAGCCTCACGGGGAGAGAGCAGTTCTTC
CASSLTGREQFF
>-|TRBV24-1|-|TRBJ1-1
TGTGCCACCAGTGATCCCCTAGGGGGAGCGACTGAAGCTTTCTTT
CATSDPLGGATEAFF
>-|TRBV7-9|-|TRBJ2-3
TGTGCCAGCAGTCAAGGAGAGGGTACGCAGTATTTT
CASSQGEGTQYF
>TRBD1|TRBV11-2|-|TRBJ1-4
TGTGCCAGCTCCAGGGGGAGTGAAAAACTGTTTTTT
CASSRGSEKLFF
>TRBD1|TRBV4-1|-|TRBJ2-5
TGCGCCAGCAGCCAAAACCAGGGGACAGCCCGTCAAGAGACCCAGTACTTC
CASSQNQGTARQETQYF
>-|TRBV7-9|-|TRBJ2-7
TGTGCCAGCAGCCAAACCACGGACGCCTACGAGCAGTACTTC
CASSQTTDAYEQYF
>-|TRBV29-1|-|TRBJ1-5
TGCAGCGCTCAGACTGGGAATCAGCCCCAGCATTTT
CSAQTGNQPQHF
>-|TRBV7-2|-|TRBJ1-6
TGTGCCAGCAGCCCTCAGAGCTCCTATAATTCACCCCTCCACTTT
CASSPQSSYNSPLHF
>TRBD2|TRBV5-1|-|TRBJ2-2
TGCGCCAGCACCCTGGGGGGGAGGCCGAACACCGGGGAGCTGTTTTTT
CASTLGGRPNTGELFF
>-|TRBV4-3|-|TRBJ1-4
TGCGCCAGCAGCCAAGATAGAGGGGGGGCAACTAATGAAAAACTGTTTTTT
CASSQDRGGATNEKLFF
>-|TRBV9|-|TRBJ2-7
TGTGCCAGCAGCGTAGGGGGGGACCCCTACGAGCAGTACTTC
CASSVGGDPYEQYF
>-|TRBV6-1|-|TRBJ1-2
TGTGCCAGCAGTGAAGCCCCCCAGAACTATGGCTACACCTTC
CASSEAPQNYGYTF
>-|TRBV7-2|-|TRBJ2-2
TGTGCCAGCAGCTTATTCCAGGGAGTGACCGGGGAGCTGTTTTTT
CASSLFQGVTGELFF
>TRBD2|TRBV20-1|-|TRBJ2-5
TGCAGTGCTAGTATCCGGACTAGCGGTTTGGAGACCCAGTACTTC
CSASIRTSGLETQYF
>-|TRBV4-3|-|TRBJ2-7
TGCGCCAGCAGCCAAGTCGGGACCAATCGCTACGAGCAGTACTTC
CASSQVGTNRYEQYF
>-|TRBV7-6|-|TRBJ2-2
TGTGCCAGCAGCTTAAGGGGGGGCCGTAACACCGGGGAGCTGTTTTTT
CASSLRGGRNTGELFF
>TRBD1|TRBV7-3|-|TRBJ2-7
TGTGCCAGCAGCTTGACCGGGACAGGGGTCCACGAGCAGTACTTC
CASSLTGTGVHEQYF
>TRBD1|TRBV7-2|-|TRBJ1-6
TGTGCCAGCAGCTTAGAGGGACAGGGACGGGCCTATAATTCACCCCTCCACTTT
CASSLEGQGRAYNSPLHF
>-|TRBV7-2|-|TRBJ2-1
TGTGCCAGCAGCTACGGCGCGAGCTCCTACAATGAGCAGTTCTTC
CASSYGASSYNEQFF
>-|TRBV19|-|TRBJ2-7
TGTGCCAGTAGTACCCTCGGACAGTCCTACTACGAGCAGTACTTC
CASSTLGQSYYEQYF
>-|TRBV5-4|-|TRBJ1-1
TGTGCCAGCAGCTTGGCCAACAGGGTCCCTTTCTTT
CASSLANRVPFF
>TRBD1|TRBV5-6|-|TRBJ2-3
TGTGCCAGCAGCGAACAGGGGAATCTGGGCACAGATACGCAGTATTTT
CASSEQGNLGTDTQYF
>-|TRBV7-2|-|TRBJ1-6
TGTGCCAGCAGCTGGGGCCAGACTCTCAATTCACCCCTCCACTTT
CASSWGQTLNSPLHF